Below, 25 T cell receptor beta chains from the same sample are listed, as sequenced in a study of blood T cell repertoires in COVID-19. The repertoire was sequenced with immunoSEQ multiplex PCR; TCRdb's copy has only in-frame clones and lacks some. The sample comprises over 200,000 clones, roughly nine tenths of which are singletons, and approximately 3.1% rests with the top ten. The sample comprised PBMCs or T cells enriched from blood (not recorded which). Every receptor here comes from a woman aged 45-65 years in a cohort exposed to, infected with or recovered from COVID-19 (not recorded which).

This chain uses TRBV2 with TRBJ1-5; D gene ambiguous. The CDR3 spans 12 residues. Germline CDR1 and CDR2: SNHLY and FYNNEI. With 8 bases removed from V and 6 bases from J, the gap between germline ends came to 11 bases. CDR3 region: CASARIGQPQHF. The CDR3 DNA is TGTGCCAGCGCGAGGATAGGTCAGCCCCAGCATTTT.

The chain employs TRBV23-1 and TRBJ1-5; 12 bases agree with TRBD1. TRBV23-1 is designated an ORF whose function remains uncertain. There are 19 residues in the CDR3. After removal of 0 bases from V and 4 bases from J, the junction contained 10 bases not matched to a gene. In nucleotides, the CDR3 is TGCGCCAGCAGTCAATCCAGGGGGACAGGGGGCGATACAAATCAGCCCCAGCATTTT. This translates into CASSQSRGTGGDTNQPQHF.

The J gene is TRBJ2-3, the V gene TRBV3-1 (or the pseudogene TRBV3-2); 8 nucleotides align to TRBD2. Germline V gives CDR1 LGHDT, CDR2 YNNKEL (reference sequence). The CDR3 is 16 amino acids. The V gene end was trimmed by 6 bases and the J gene end by 4 bases; junction bases not matched to a gene: 12. DNA of the CDR3: TGTGCCAGCAGGGTACGGGGGGGCCGCTGGGCAGATACGCAGTATTTT. Translated, it gives CASRVRGGRWADTQYF.

This chain connects TRBV7-2 to TRBJ1-1; TRBD1 might be the D (6 bases). V was clipped by 5 bases and J by 0 bases, with 10 bases between them. Germline V gene data show CDR1 as SGHTA and CDR2 as FQGNSA. The CDR3 spans 14 residues. CDR3 sequence: CASSPGGLNTEAFF. The CDR3, as DNA: TGTGCCAGCAGCCCGGGGGGGCTGAACACTGAAGCTTTCTTT.

The genes are TRBV6-2 or TRBV6-3 and TRBJ2-5; 7 bases align to TRBD1. Germline loops: CDR1 MNHEY, CDR2 SVGEGT. V shed 6 bases, J shed 3 bases, and the junction held 16 bases outside the gene matches. CDR3 length: 17 amino acids. CDR3 residues: CASSPTPFWTGKETQYF. CDR3 nucleotides: TGTGCCAGCAGCCCAACCCCTTTCTGGACAGGAAAAGAGACCCAGTACTTC.

V usage is TRBV4-3 and J usage is TRBJ1-6; D is unresolved. CDR1 is LGHNA and CDR2 is YSLEER in the germline V gene. The ends were cut back, 1 base at V and 7 bases at J, with 8 bases in the middle. This CDR3 has 14 amino acids. The CDR3 here is CASSQVTSNSPLHF. CDR3 nucleotides: TGCGCCAGCAGCCAAGTTACTTCGAATTCACCCCTCCACTTT.

CDR3 protein: CASSQDGGPQETQYF. The CDR3 DNA sequence: TGCGCCAGCAGCCAAGACGGGGGGCCACAAGAGACCCAGTACTTC. This rearrangement joins TRBV4-1 to TRBJ2-5; D may be TRBD2 (7 bases). Trimming removed 0 bases from V and 2 bases from J, with 10 bases in between. Germline lookup yields CDR1 MGHRA and CDR2 YSYEKL. The CDR3 contains 15 residues.

The chain combines TRBV7-2 with TRBJ1-2; D gene uncertain. Trimming took 4 bases from V and 3 from J, leaving 15 bases between them. Germline V gene sequence: CDR1 SGHTA, CDR2 FQGNSA. The CDR3 is 15 amino acids. The CDR3 is CASSSGSRPYYGYTF. Here the CDR3 DNA reads TGTGCCAGCAGCTCGGGAAGCAGGCCCTACTATGGCTACACCTTC.

This clone occurred once. V and J are TRBV19 and TRBJ1-4; 11 bases map to TRBD1. This CDR3 is 15 amino acids long. V trimming: 6 bases; J trimming: 7 bases; junction bases outside the gene matches: 7. In germline, CDR1 is LNHDA, CDR2 SQIVND (reference sequence). CDR3 sequence: CASRRTGGEAEKLFF. The DNA of the CDR3 is TGTGCCAGTAGGAGGACAGGGGGCGAAGCTGAAAAACTGTTTTTT.

The V and J genes are TRBV15 and TRBJ1-1, with D perhaps TRBD1 (5 bases). Germline CDR1 LNHNV, CDR2 YYDKDF (reference sequence). This CDR3 is built from 17 residues. Trimming removed 2 bases from V and 1 base from J, with 17 bases in between. The CDR3 nucleotides read TGTGCCACCAGCAGACAGGGCATTGGCGTAGGGAACACTGAAGCTTTCTTT. Translating it yields CATSRQGIGVGNTEAFF.

This clone is a singleton in its sample. The junction and the germline gene differ at one end; a read error may be behind it. The CDR3 loop is CASSRGQAGF. CDR3 DNA: TGTGCCAGCAGCCGAGGACAGGCGGGGTTC. V gene TRBV3-1 (or the pseudogene TRBV3-2) combines with J gene TRBJ1-2, with 7 positions matching TRBD1. Looked up from germline, CDR1 is LGHDT and CDR2 is YNNKEL (reference sequence). The CDR3 totals 10 residues.

The chain couples TRBV9 to TRBJ1-1; D remains ambiguous. Germline CDR1 reads SGDLS; CDR2 reads YYNGEE. Trimming shortened V by 2 bases and J by 10 bases, and 15 bases separated the two germline ends. The CDR3 runs 13 residues. CDR3 region: CASSVDGREGAFF. CDR3 DNA sequence: TGTGCCAGCAGCGTCGATGGGCGGGAGGGAGCTTTCTTT. The entire variable domain, with the rest obtained from reference TRBV9 and TRBJ1-1, is as follows: DSGVTQTPKHLITATGQRVTLRCSPRSGDLSVYWYQQSLDQGLQFLIQYYNGEERAKGNILERFSAQQFPDLHSELNLSSLELGDSALYFCASSVDGREGAFFGQGTRLTVV.

V gene TRBV24-1 combines with J gene TRBJ2-3; D may be TRBD2 (6 bases). This CDR3 has 14 amino acids. V was cut by 3 bases and J by 6 bases, with 12 bases left in between. The germline V gene has CDR1 KGHDR and CDR2 SFDVKD. In DNA, the CDR3 is TGTGCCACCAGTGATGTGGCACGGGGGGATACGCAGTATTTT. It is translated as CATSDVARGDTQYF.

The chain employs TRBV28 and TRBJ2-3; TRBD1 agrees at 7 bases. The ends lost 4 bases at V and 4 bases at J; junction bases unmatched: 8. There are 15 residues in the CDR3. The germline V gene encodes CDR1 MDHEN and CDR2 SYDVKM. The CDR3 loop is CASSSPPTGADTQYF. CDR3 in DNA: TGTGCCAGCAGTTCGCCCCCTACAGGGGCAGATACGCAGTATTTT.

J is TRBJ1-2 and V is TRBV7-6, with D perhaps matching TRBD1 (6 bases). This CDR3 has 15 residues. The germline CDR1 and CDR2 sequences are SGHVS and FNYEAQ. Trimming shortened V by 4 bases and J by 2 bases, and 14 bases separated the two germline ends. The CDR3 reads CASSSNGQLNYGYTF. As DNA, the CDR3 is TGTGCCAGCAGCTCAAACGGACAGTTGAACTATGGCTACACCTTC.

This clone was observed once. The J gene is TRBJ2-7, the V gene TRBV5-6, with D uncertain. Germline V gene sequence: CDR1 SGHDT, CDR2 YYEEEE. This CDR3 spans 15 amino acids. Trimming removed 0 bases at V and 2 bases at J, with 12 bases between. The CDR3 reads CASSLVWQATYEQYF. CDR3 in DNA: TGTGCCAGCAGCTTGGTTTGGCAGGCTACCTACGAGCAGTACTTC.

The chain couples TRBV7-2 to TRBJ2-7; possible D gene TRBD2, 6 bases. The CDR3 runs 15 residues. Germline CDR1 is SGHTA and CDR2 is FQGNSA. V dropped 5 bases and J dropped 3 bases, with 17 bases sitting between them. The CDR3 DNA sequence: TGTGCCAGCAGCGCGGGGACCGGGGTGGTCTACGAGCAGTACTTC. It is translated as CASSAGTGVVYEQYF.

The chain is built from TRBV7-9 and TRBJ1-1; D call uncertain. The CDR3 totals 14 residues. CDR1 is SEHNR, CDR2 FQNEAQ, per germline (reference sequence). Trimming removed 5 bases at V and 8 bases at J, with 18 bases between. The CDR3 coding sequence is TGTGCCAGCAGCCGACCGGCGGGGAGTATGGAAGCTTTCTTT. This encodes CASSRPAGSMEAFF.

The chain has TRBV5-1 and TRBJ2-1; the match to TRBD2 covers 9 bases. Germline V gene lookup returns CDR1 SGHRS and CDR2 YFSETQ. The CDR3 is 17 residues long. The trim removed 3 bases at V and 11 bases at J, leaving 18 bases unmatched. The CDR3 nucleotides are TGCGCCAGCAGCTACGACCAAGGCGGGGGGGCCCGAGGGAAGCAGTTCTTC. It is translated as CASSYDQGGGARGKQFF.

V usage is TRBV2 and J usage is TRBJ1-1; 8 bases agree with TRBD1. This CDR3 spans 13 amino acids. V lost 6 bases, J lost 4 bases, and 4 bases stayed unmatched. Looked up from germline, CDR1 is SNHLY and CDR2 is FYNNEI. The CDR3 nucleotides read TGTGCCAGCAGGGACAGGGTAGGCACTGAAGCTTTCTTT. Protein product: CASRDRVGTEAFF.

The CDR3 protein is CASRDSGGRNEKLFF. CDR3 coding DNA: TGTGCCAGCAGGGATTCGGGGGGTAGGAATGAAAAACTGTTTTTT. V gene TRBV6-5 combines with J gene TRBJ1-4, with a tentative D call TRBD1 (5 bases). The germline V gene has CDR1 MNHEY and CDR2 SVGAGI. The CDR3 length is 15 residues. The ends were cut back, 6 bases at V and 5 bases at J, with 16 bases in the middle.

The genes are TRBV7-2 and TRBJ1-6; D might be TRBD1 (5 bases). This CDR3 has 14 residues. Germline V lookup: CDR1 SGHTA, CDR2 FQGNSA. Deletions cut 4 bases from V and 9 bases from J, with 13 bases between. Written as DNA, the CDR3 is TGTGCCAGCAGCTCAGGACAAAAGGGTTCACCCCTCCACTTT. It codes for CASSSGQKGSPLHF.

In its sample, this clone was seen many times. The chain recombines TRBV28 with TRBJ2-7; 9 bases agree with TRBD2. Germline-derived CDR1 and CDR2 are MDHEN and SYDVKM. Trimming removed 7 bases from V and 4 bases from J; junction bases left unmatched: 14. This CDR3 has 16 amino acids. CDR3 protein: CASKSLGAGGLYEQYF. CDR3 coding DNA: TGTGCCAGCAAAAGTCTCGGAGCGGGGGGACTATACGAGCAGTACTTC.

The chain uses TRBV12-3 or TRBV12-4 and TRBJ1-2; D unclear. Deletions cut 7 bases from V and 4 bases from J, with 13 bases between. CDR3 length: 13 amino acids. The CDR3 bases are TGTGCCAGCACCCCCCGGGTTACCTATGGCTACACCTTC. Residues: CASTPRVTYGYTF.

This chain connects TRBV28 to TRBJ2-3, with 9 nucleotides matching TRBD1. Unmatched junction bases numbered 13, after V lost 6 bases and J lost 0 bases. Germline V gene lookup returns CDR1 MDHEN and CDR2 SYDVKM. The CDR3 consists of 18 residues. The CDR3 DNA is TGTGCCAGCAGCCGCATGACAGGGGGGGGTCCTAGCACAGATACGCAGTATTTT. This codes for CASSRMTGGGPSTDTQYF.